This T cell receptor beta chain originates from a study of Ad26.COV2.S vaccination and SARS-CoV-2 variants. Study results and limitations: Substantial response breadth was reportedly seen for spike-specific CD8+ and CD4+ T cells after vaccination.

Profiled with immunoSEQ multiplex PCR; TCRdb holds only in-frame clones, not every one. The sample has about 320,000 clones; 70% to 90% are singletons. As concerns this clone: The antigen is unknown.

The CDR3 loop spans 16 amino acids. Germline assignment: CDR1 SGHTA and CDR2 FQGTGA. Deletions cut 0 bases from V and 6 bases from J, with 14 bases between. Treatment indicated: about 20 received Ad26.COV2.S at low or high dose, single or two shots; roughly five received placebo; per-sample allocation not given. Day 63 after the first vaccine or placebo injection was the time point for sampling. This TCR was sampled from a person between 18 and 60 years old who received the Ad26.COV2.S COVID-19 vaccine or a placebo. The V and J genes are TRBV7-3 and TRBJ2-2; TRBD1 or TRBD2 may be the D gene (5 bases each). The material was peripheral blood, obtained in a trial of Ad26.COV2.S vaccine versus placebo. The CDR3: CASSLTGTEAPGELFF. CDR3 bases: TGTGCCAGCAGCTTAACCGGGACCGAGGCTCCCGGGGAGCTGTTTTTT.